Shown below are 8 T cell receptor beta chains from a single sample sequenced in a study of chemoradiotherapy in HPV16-positive cancers. Sequenced by immunoSEQ multiplex PCR; TCRdb stores in-frame clones only, minus some. The sample comprises 5,500 to 7,000 clones, around 87% of which are singletons, and 2% to 2.5% rests with the top ten. The sequencing used tumor tissue, collected from a patient who underwent chemoradiotherapy. The receptors here all came from a human donor with HPV-associated anogenital cancer.

This sequence joins TRBV6-1 and TRBJ1-1; TRBD1 might be the D (5 bases). Trimming left V 2 bases short and J 3 bases short, with 10 bases between. Germline loops: CDR1 MNHNS, CDR2 SASEGT. The CDR3 spans 14 residues. CDR3 in amino acids: CASSERGGYTEAFF. The CDR3 nucleotides read TGTGCCAGCAGTGAAAGGGGCGGATACACTGAAGCTTTCTTT.

This sequence joins TRBV29-1 and TRBJ2-1, with D possibly being TRBD1 or TRBD2 (7 bases each). Trimming removed 8 bases from V and 1 base from J, with 21 bases in between. Germline CDR1 reads SQVTM; CDR2 reads ANQGSEA. There are 16 residues in the CDR3. In DNA, the CDR3 is TGCAGCTTCCCGGGGGAGGGACAGCTTTCCTACAATGAGCAGTTCTTC. It specifies CSFPGEGQLSYNEQFF.

This clone was seen a handful of times. This chain links TRBV7-9 with TRBJ1-2; no clear D. The CDR3 has 16 amino acids. Trimming removed 4 bases from V and 4 bases from J, with 19 bases in between. CDR1 and CDR2 (germline): SEHNR, FQNEAQ (reference sequence). The CDR3 region is CASSSPISPESYGYTF. In nucleotides, the CDR3 is TGTGCCAGCAGCTCTCCAATCTCCCCGGAGTCCTATGGCTACACCTTC.

The V and J genes are TRBV18 and TRBJ1-2; D is ambiguous. From germline, CDR1 is KGHSH and CDR2 LQKENI. There are 13 residues in the CDR3. The ends were cut back, 3 bases at V and 5 bases at J, with 10 bases in the middle. CDR3 sequence (DNA): TGTGCCAGCTCACCGGCGACCGAGTATGGCTACACCTTC. Translating it yields CASSPATEYGYTF.

In this sample, this clone turned up a few times. Additional DNA sequences in this sample encode the identical CDR3. The chain is built from TRBV7-9 and TRBJ2-1; TRBD2 agrees at 7 bases. The CDR3 spans 13 residues. Trimming cost V 1 base and J 9 bases; bases outside gene matches: 3. Germline CDR1 and CDR2: SEHNR and FQNEAQ (reference sequence). In DNA, the CDR3 is TGTGCCAGCAGCTTAGGATCGGGGGGTGAGCAGTTCTTC. Its translation is CASSLGSGGEQFF.

The rearrangement links TRBV18 to TRBJ1-4, with D possibly being TRBD1 (6 bases). The CDR3 contains 15 residues. V was trimmed by 2 bases and J by 4 bases, leaving 11 bases between them. The germline V gene encodes CDR1 KGHSH and CDR2 LQKENI. In nucleotides, the CDR3 is TGTGCCAGCTCACCAGGGGGCTTCGGTAATGAAAAACTGTTTTTT. Amino acids: CASSPGGFGNEKLFF.

This clone has just a few counts. The CDR3 sequence: CSASIHLSGSTRYEQYF. The CDR3, as DNA: TGCAGCGCTTCAATTCACCTTAGCGGGAGTACCCGTTACGAGCAGTACTTC. This rearrangement joins TRBV29-1 to TRBJ2-7; 9 bases are a match to TRBD2. This CDR3 has 17 residues. Germline CDR1 reads SQVTM; CDR2 reads ANQGSEA. The V gene end was trimmed by 7 bases and the J gene end by 4 bases; junction bases not matched to a gene: 20.

This clone has only a few counts. The rearrangement uses TRBV4-3 and TRBJ1-1; no reliable D call. Germline CDR1 is LGHNA and CDR2 is YSLEER. Trimming left V 1 base short and J 4 bases short, with 10 bases between. This CDR3 has 14 residues. CDR3 in amino acids: CASSQARYGTEAFF. Written as DNA, the CDR3 is TGCGCCAGCAGCCAAGCCAGGTACGGCACTGAAGCTTTCTTT.